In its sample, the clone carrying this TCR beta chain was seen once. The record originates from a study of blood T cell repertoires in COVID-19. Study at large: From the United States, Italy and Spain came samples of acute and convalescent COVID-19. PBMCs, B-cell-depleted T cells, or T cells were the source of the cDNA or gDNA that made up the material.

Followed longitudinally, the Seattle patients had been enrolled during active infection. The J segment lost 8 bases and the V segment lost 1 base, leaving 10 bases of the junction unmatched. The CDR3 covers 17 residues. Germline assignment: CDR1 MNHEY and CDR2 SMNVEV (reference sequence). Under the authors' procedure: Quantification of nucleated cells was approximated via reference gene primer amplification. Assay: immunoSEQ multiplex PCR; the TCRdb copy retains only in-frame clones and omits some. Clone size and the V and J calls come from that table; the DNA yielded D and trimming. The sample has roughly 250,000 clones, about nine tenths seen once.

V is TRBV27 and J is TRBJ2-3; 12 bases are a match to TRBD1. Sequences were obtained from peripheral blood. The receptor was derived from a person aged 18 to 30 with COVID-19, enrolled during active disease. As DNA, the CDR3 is TGTGCCAGCAGTTTATTGGGACAGGGGGCCTACGGGGGTACGCAGTATTTT. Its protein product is CASSLLGQGAYGGTQYF.